The rows below give T cell receptor beta chains drawn from one sample of a study of shared clonotypes between healthy human individuals. Data came from immunoSEQ multiplex PCR; TCRdb stores just in-frame clones and leaves some out. The repertoire holds about 1.5 million clones, 95% to 99% seen once, with roughly 0.45% in the top ten. The sample comprised naive CD4+ T cells sorted from blood. The source is a young man in good health. The CDR3 runs from the conserved cysteine through the conserved F or W. A D gene is named only where the DNA matches it firmly. Clone size is not always given. Where it is, it says once, few, many or a class for expanded clones.

d_call,clone_size,v_call,j_call,cdr3_aa,cdr3_nt
.,.,TRBV9,TRBJ2-3,CASSVSGRGRTDTQYF,TGTGCCAGCAGCGTTAGTGGGAGAGGTAGGACAGATACGCAGTATTTT
.,.,TRBV7-8,TRBJ2-3,CASSLAGADTQYF,TGTGCCAGCAGCTTAGCCGGTGCCGATACGCAGTATTTT
.,.,TRBV7-8,TRBJ1-1,CASRGSLNTEAFF,TGTGCCAGCAGAGGCAGCTTGAACACTGAAGCTTTCTTT
.,.,TRBV28,TRBJ2-2,CASSLFRGRTGELFF,TGTGCCAGCAGTTTATTCAGGGGCCGAACCGGGGAGCTGTTTTTT
TRBD1,few,TRBV7-9,TRBJ1-2,CASSGQGNYGYTF,TGTGCCAGCAGCGGACAGGGTAACTATGGCTACACCTTC
.,few,TRBV9,TRBJ1-5,CASSVGGGENQPQHF,TGTGCCAGCAGCGTAGGGGGAGGGGAGAATCAGCCCCAGCATTTT
.,once,TRBV2,TRBJ1-2,CASTPNYGYTF,TGTGCCAGCACACCTAACTATGGCTACACCTTC
TRBD2,.,TRBV14,TRBJ2-2,CASSPLTSGTGELFF,TGTGCCAGCAGCCCTCTGACTAGCGGCACCGGGGAGCTGTTTTTT
TRBD2,.,TRBV7-3,TRBJ2-5,CASSLGLARGETQYF,TGTGCCAGCAGCTTAGGACTAGCACGAGGGGAGACCCAGTACTTC
.,.,TRBV19,TRBJ2-2,CASSPRHTGELFF,TGTGCCAGTAGCCCTAGACACACCGGGGAGCTGTTTTTT
.,once,TRBV28,TRBJ2-2,CASSLAGNTGELFF,TGTGCCAGCAGTTTGGCAGGGAACACCGGGGAGCTGTTTTTT
TRBD2,.,TRBV5-4,TRBJ2-3,CASSGGLAGYTDTQYF,TGTGCCAGCAGCGGGGGACTAGCGGGCTACACAGATACGCAGTATTTT
TRBD1,.,TRBV29-1,TRBJ1-1,CSVCVGGMNTEAFF,TGCAGCGTTTGTGTAGGGGGCATGAACACTGAAGCTTTCTTT
.,.,TRBV7-3,TRBJ1-1,CASSSTRNTEAFF,TGTGCCAGCAGCTCCACACGGAACACTGAAGCTTTCTTT
.,once,TRBV6-1,TRBJ1-5,CASSELFLSNQPQHF,TGTGCCAGCAGTGAGTTGTTCCTTAGCAATCAGCCCCAGCATTTT
.,.,TRBV28,TRBJ2-1,CASRPGSYRTVNEQFF,TGTGCCAGCCGCCCAGGGAGCTACCGGACTGTTAATGAGCAGTTCTTC
TRBD1,.,TRBV5-6,TRBJ2-1,CASSLRYRGAHNEQFF,TGTGCCAGCAGCTTGAGGTACAGGGGTGCCCACAATGAGCAGTTCTTC
.,.,TRBV28,TRBJ2-3,CASSREAGSTDTQYF,TGTGCCAGCAGCCGCGAGGCTGGAAGCACAGATACGCAGTATTTT
.,.,TRBV11-2,TRBJ1-2,CASSSRGHYGYTF,TGTGCCAGCAGCTCACGGGGCCACTATGGCTACACCTTC
TRBD2,.,TRBV27,TRBJ2-7,CASSPGRVSYEQYF,TGTGCCAGCAGTCCCGGGAGGGTTTCCTACGAGCAGTACTTC
.,.,TRBV2,TRBJ2-7,CASKLDILGNEQYF,TGTGCCAGCAAACTGGACATTCTCGGTAACGAGCAGTACTTC
.,.,TRBV5-5,TRBJ1-4,CASSAAGDTGEKLFF,TGTGCCAGCAGCGCGGCAGGGGATACGGGAGAAAAACTGTTTTTT
TRBD1,.,TRBV29-1,TRBJ2-5,CSANWGQTGTQYF,TGCAGCGCTAACTGGGGACAGACGGGGACCCAGTACTTC
.,.,TRBV9,TRBJ2-1,CASSGRQSYNEQFF,TGTGCCAGCAGCGGCCGACAGAGCTACAATGAGCAGTTCTTC
.,.,TRBV7-9,TRBJ1-4,CASSLALGSGKLFF,TGTGCCAGCAGCTTAGCGTTGGGAAGCGGAAAACTGTTTTTT
TRBD2,.,TRBV5-1,TRBJ2-2,CASSFSGSGELFF,TGCGCCAGCAGCTTTAGCGGGAGCGGGGAGCTGTTTTTT
TRBD2,.,TRBV27,TRBJ2-1,CASSLIWGVTSGSNEQFF,TGTGCCAGCAGTTTAATATGGGGCGTGACTAGCGGGAGTAATGAGCAGTTCTTC
TRBD2,once,TRBV6-4,TRBJ2-1,CASSDSGLAGVNEQFF,TGTGCCAGCAGTGACTCGGGTCTAGCGGGAGTTAATGAGCAGTTCTTC
TRBD2,.,TRBV14,TRBJ2-3,CASSQYLLAEKSDTQYF,TGTGCCAGCAGCCAATACTTACTAGCGGAAAAGTCAGATACGCAGTATTTT
.,.,TRBV9,TRBJ2-3,CASSVRGSFIPSTDTQYF,TGTGCCAGCAGCGTAAGAGGGAGCTTTATACCTAGCACAGATACGCAGTATTTT
.,.,TRBV29-1,TRBJ2-3,CSVAPDLYTDTQYF,TGCAGCGTTGCCCCGGACCTATACACAGATACGCAGTATTTT
TRBD1,.,TRBV6-1,TRBJ2-1,CASSVGTGGPFSYNEQFF,TGTGCCAGCAGTGTTGGGACAGGGGGCCCCTTCTCCTACAATGAGCAGTTCTTC
.,.,TRBV11-2,TRBJ2-2,CASIASNTGELFF,TGTGCCAGCATAGCGTCGAACACCGGGGAGCTGTTTTTT
.,.,TRBV5-1,TRBJ2-7,CASSLVSTGGPHEQYF,TGCGCCAGCAGCTTGGTGTCAACGGGCGGCCCACACGAGCAGTACTTC
.,.,TRBV19,TRBJ1-2,CASSITPSTIYGYTF,TGTGCCAGTAGTATCACGCCCTCCACCATTTATGGCTACACCTTC
TRBD2,.,TRBV7-2,TRBJ2-1,CASSLDGGRGLNEQFF,TGTGCCAGCAGCTTAGACGGCGGGAGGGGTTTGAATGAGCAGTTCTTC
TRBD1,.,TRBV4-2,TRBJ2-7,CASSRDRMSYEQYF,TGTGCCAGCAGCCGGGACAGGATGTCCTACGAGCAGTACTTC
.,.,TRBV7-2,TRBJ2-5,CASSLAGRGGETQYF,TGTGCCAGCAGCTTAGCGGGCAGGGGAGGAGAGACCCAGTACTTC
TRBD2,.,TRBV9,TRBJ2-3,CASSVGGGAGGPHTQYF,TGTGCCAGCAGCGTAGGGGGAGGAGCGGGAGGGCCGCATACGCAGTATTTT
TRBD2,.,TRBV27,TRBJ2-7,CASSLVSGPLSYEQYF,TGTGCCAGCAGTCTCGTTAGCGGGCCCCTCTCCTACGAGCAGTACTTC
TRBD1,.,TRBV29-1,TRBJ2-3,CSVYGTDTDTQYF,TGCAGCGTTTACGGGACAGACACAGATACGCAGTATTTT
.,.,TRBV27,TRBJ2-7,CASSPVKGVGSYEQYF,TGTGCCAGCAGTCCAGTAAAAGGAGTCGGCTCCTACGAGCAGTACTTC
.,.,TRBV27,TRBJ1-3,CASSLSGTEGNTIYF,TGTGCCAGCAGTCTCTCCGGGACGGAAGGAAACACCATATATTTT
TRBD1,.,TRBV6-1,TRBJ1-1,CASRETGLNTEAFF,TGTGCCAGCAGAGAGACAGGGTTGAACACTGAAGCTTTCTTT
.,once,TRBV7-9,TRBJ1-4,CASSLVSVWQQNEKLFF,TGTGCCAGCAGCTTAGTTAGTGTGTGGCAGCAGAATGAAAAACTGTTTTTT
TRBD1,.,TRBV7-9,TRBJ1-4,CASSSGTGGPNEKLFF,TGTGCCAGCAGCTCCGGGACAGGAGGGCCTAATGAAAAACTGTTTTTT
.,.,TRBV29-1,TRBJ2-5,CSVVSTQGQETQYF,TGCAGCGTTGTGAGCACACAGGGCCAAGAGACCCAGTACTTC
TRBD1,.,TRBV28,TRBJ1-1,CASSQRDRAEAFF,TGTGCCAGCAGTCAAAGGGACAGGGCTGAAGCTTTCTTT
.,.,TRBV27,TRBJ2-1,CASTPLGHGSYNEQFF,TGTGCCAGCACCCCCCTCGGGCACGGTTCCTACAATGAGCAGTTCTTC
.,.,TRBV9,TRBJ2-1,CASSLSGGSSYNEQFF,TGTGCCAGCAGCCTCAGCGGAGGTAGCTCCTACAATGAGCAGTTCTTC